These 11 T cell receptor beta chains were sequenced from one sample in a study of cytomegalovirus exposure and HLA in healthy donors. The PCR made use of 60 Vbeta and 13 Jbeta primers. Sequenced by immunoSEQ multiplex PCR; TCRdb stores in-frame clones only, minus some. The table has 150,000 to 180,000 clones, 80% seen once. The sample taken for sequencing was PBMCs. These receptors were taken from a middle-aged woman in good health and CMV-seropositive.

This chain uses TRBV29-1 with TRBJ2-2; TRBD2 matches 13 bases. V shed 6 bases and J 8 bases; nucleotides not matched to a gene: 6. The CDR3 contains 14 residues. Germline CDR1 and CDR2: SQVTM and ANQGSEA. The CDR3 bases are TGCAGCGTGCGGACTAGCGGGAGAGGGGGGGAGCTGTTTTTT. Amino acid sequence: CSVRTSGRGGELFF.

This clone was seen just once. The V and J genes are TRBV11-2 and TRBJ2-7; D might be TRBD2 (6 bases). The CDR3 loop spans 15 amino acids. Germline V gene lookup returns CDR1 SGHAT and CDR2 FQNNGV. V lost 0 bases to trimming and J lost 3 bases, with 12 bases between them. Here the CDR3 DNA reads TGTGCCAGCAGCTTAGAAGGCGGGGATTACTACGAGCAGTACTTC. Translating gives CASSLEGGDYYEQYF.

The V and J genes are TRBV15 and TRBJ1-2; maybe TRBD1 (6 bases). The length of the CDR3 is 18 residues. V was pared by 1 base and J by 1 base, with 19 bases between. Germline CDR1 reads LNHNV; CDR2 reads YYDKDF (reference sequence). CDR3 protein: CATSRVGGGRVNNYGYTF. The CDR3 DNA is TGTGCCACCAGCAGAGTTGGGGGCGGACGCGTAAATAACTATGGCTACACCTTC.

The J gene is TRBJ1-4, the V gene TRBV6-5; D gene ambiguous. Germline assignment: CDR1 MNHEY and CDR2 SVGAGI. The CDR3 covers 11 residues. V dropped 2 bases and J dropped 11 bases, with 6 bases sitting between them. The CDR3 loop is CASSYGGKLFF. DNA of the CDR3: TGTGCCAGCAGTTACGGTGGCAAACTGTTTTTT.

The chain joins TRBV25-1 to TRBJ2-7; 11 bases are shared with TRBD1. The CDR3 runs 15 residues. The V gene end was trimmed by 6 bases and the J gene end by 4 bases; junction bases not matched to a gene: 8. Germline V CDR1 and CDR2: MGHDK, SYGVNS. CDR3 DNA: TGTGCCAGCAGGCGGACGGGACAGGGGGATTACGAGCAGTACTTC. This translates into CASRRTGQGDYEQYF.

This clone showed up just a few times. The chain combines TRBV18 with TRBJ2-3; 10 bases match TRBD2. CDR1 is KGHSH and CDR2 is LQKENI in the germline V gene. The trim removed 2 bases at V and 3 bases at J, leaving 2 bases unmatched. The CDR3 runs to 15 residues. CDR3 in amino acids: CASSPTSGNTDTQYF. The CDR3 DNA reads as TGTGCCAGCTCACCAACTAGCGGGAATACAGATACGCAGTATTTT.

The V and J genes are TRBV7-9 and TRBJ2-6; 7 bases are shared with TRBD1. The ends lost 1 base at V and 2 bases at J; junction bases unmatched: 8. CDR1 is SEHNR, CDR2 FQNEAQ, per germline (reference sequence). CDR3 length equals 18 residues. The CDR3 here is CASSLGGGGPTGANVLTF. The CDR3 DNA reads TGTGCCAGCAGCTTAGGAGGGGGCGGTCCCACTGGGGCCAACGTCCTGACTTTC.

CDR3 in DNA: TGTGCCAGCAGCACAATCCGGACAGGGGGCGCTGATGAAAAACTGTTTTTT. Encoded protein: CASSTIRTGGADEKLFF. The gene calls are TRBV21-1 and TRBJ1-4; TRBD1, as called in the table, went unchecked against the DNA. TRBV21-1 is designated a pseudogene. CDR3 length: 17 residues.

A few counts support this clone. The gene calls are TRBV7-4 and TRBJ1-1; D is perhaps TRBD1 (5 bases). The CDR3 is 14 amino acids. Trimming took off 5 bases at V and 1 base at J, with 11 bases between the two ends. The germline CDR1 and CDR2 sequences are SGHVT and SQSDAQ. The CDR3 reads CASSGRDGNTEAFF. The CDR3 DNA follows: TGTGCCAGCAGCGGGCGGGACGGGAACACTGAAGCTTTCTTT.

The rearrangement links TRBV7-3 to TRBJ1-1; D is uncertain. V gave up 3 bases and J gave up 6 bases, with 11 bases separating them. CDR1 SGHTA and CDR2 FQGTGA come from the germline V gene. The CDR3 is 13 residues long. Here the CDR3 reads CASSFGKDSEAFF. CDR3 DNA: TGTGCCAGCAGCTTCGGGAAGGATTCTGAAGCTTTCTTT.

The rearrangement links TRBV5-4 to TRBJ2-1; 12 bases line up with TRBD1. The germline V gene encodes CDR1 SGHNT and CDR2 YYREEE (reference sequence). The CDR3 runs to 14 residues. V was clipped by 5 bases and J by 9 bases; unmatched bases: 6. CDR3 DNA sequence: TGTGCCAGCAGAAGGGACAGGGGGCCGGGTGAGCAGTTCTTC. As protein: CASRRDRGPGEQFF.